The present entry profiles one TCR beta chain with its context. Its antigen is not identified. These data originate in a study of T cells expressing NK-cell markers. Study-level information: Eight donors were sequenced, of whom seven were HCMV-seropositive, while the remaining one was HCMV-seronegative.

The CDR3 contains 14 residues. Researchers built TCR beta cDNA using 5'RACE template switching with UMIs. TCRdb reanalyzed the 5' RACE reads, giving one entry per CDR3 protein sequence and no DNA. The sample features hundreds of thousands of distinct CDR3 sequences, with around 4.9% in its top ten. Study findings and constraints: The CD3+CD56-NKG2C+ fraction was also led by these clonotypes in a few donors. Top CD8+ clonotypes included the dominant CD3+CD56+NKG2C+ clonotypes in six donors.

This chain connects TRBV12-3 or TRBV12-4 to TRBJ2-2. The sequenced material came from blood T cells: a sorted CD56 or NKG2C T cell subset, CD4+ or CD8+ T cells, or bulk PBMC T cells (not recorded which). The sequence was collected from a man between 18 and 69 years old in good health. The CDR3 here is CASSLAGRTIELFF.